Sequencing of this TCR beta chain was carried out in a study of blood T cell repertoires in COVID-19. Participants were aged about 18 to 95 years, lived in over 20 US areas, and enrolled virtually. The V gene end was trimmed by 3 bases and the J gene end by 2 bases; junction bases not matched to a gene: 1. CDR3 size: 13 residues. Germline loops: CDR1 MNHEY, CDR2 SMNVEV (reference sequence). Method: immunoSEQ multiplex PCR; TCRdb's copy keeps in-frame clones and lacks some. This sample has a few hundred thousand clones, with approximately 85% found just once. This chain connects TRBV27 to TRBJ2-7; 7 bases agree with TRBD1. Specimen: PBMCs or T cells enriched from blood (not recorded which). This TCR came from a woman in her 30s who had recovered from COVID-19. CDR3 coding DNA: TGTGCCAGCAGTTTGGGGACAGCCTACGAGCAGTACTTC. Its protein product is CASSLGTAYEQYF.